The source of this T cell receptor (beta chain) is a study of shared clonotypes between healthy human individuals. Repertoires were generated with immunoSEQ multiplex PCR, while TCRdb's copy carries only in-frame clones and drops some. The repertoire holds some 100,000 clones, with more than 65% as singletons. V lost 0 bases and J lost 2, with 11 bases in between. Germline-derived CDR1 and CDR2 are MGHRA and YSYEKL. The CDR3 has 15 amino acids. The receptor's source is a woman aged 25-40 years in good health. What was sequenced was memory CD8+ T cells sorted from blood. Described subset: CD45RO+ cells pooled with CCR7-negative TemRA cells. The rearrangement joins TRBV4-1 to TRBJ2-7; D is ambiguous. The DNA of the CDR3 is TGCGCCAGCAGCCAAGAAATTGACCTGACCTACGAGCAGTACTTC. Its translation: CASSQEIDLTYEQYF.